This TCR beta chain comes out of a study of cytotoxic CD8 clonotypes in ibrutinib-treated CLL. Comments on this clone: Its antigen remains unidentified.

This table comes from immunoSEQ multiplex PCR, and its TCRdb copy is limited to in-frame clones, with some not included. The sample has a few hundred thousand clones; around 66% are singletons. V was clipped by 0 bases and J by 1 base; unmatched bases: 15. The CDR3 consists of 18 residues. The germline CDR1 and CDR2 sequences are SQVTM and ANQGSEA. Points from the study as a whole: At progression, clonality fell back toward baseline after rising at ibrutinib response.

The sample consisted of PBMCs, taken after 36 months of ibrutinib treatment. This receptor was obtained from a human donor with chronic lymphocytic leukemia. The chain joins TRBV29-1 to TRBJ2-7; 7 bases line up with TRBD1. CDR3 loop: CSVEEPPTGSVESYEQYF. For the CDR3, the DNA is TGCAGCGTTGAAGAACCCCCGACAGGGAGCGTAGAGTCCTACGAGCAGTACTTC.